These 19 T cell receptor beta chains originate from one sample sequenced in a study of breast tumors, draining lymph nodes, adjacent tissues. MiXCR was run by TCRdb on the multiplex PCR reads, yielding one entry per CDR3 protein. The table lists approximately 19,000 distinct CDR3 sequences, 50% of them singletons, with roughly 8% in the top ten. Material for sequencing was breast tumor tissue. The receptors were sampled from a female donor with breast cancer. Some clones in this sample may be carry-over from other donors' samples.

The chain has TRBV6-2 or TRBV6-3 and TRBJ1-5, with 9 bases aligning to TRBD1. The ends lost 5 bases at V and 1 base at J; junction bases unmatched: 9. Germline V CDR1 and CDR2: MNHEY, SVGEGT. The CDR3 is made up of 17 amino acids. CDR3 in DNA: TGTGCCAGCAGTCTCTTCGGGACAGGGTCGAGCAATCAGCCCCAGCATTTT. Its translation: CASSLFGTGSSNQPQHF.

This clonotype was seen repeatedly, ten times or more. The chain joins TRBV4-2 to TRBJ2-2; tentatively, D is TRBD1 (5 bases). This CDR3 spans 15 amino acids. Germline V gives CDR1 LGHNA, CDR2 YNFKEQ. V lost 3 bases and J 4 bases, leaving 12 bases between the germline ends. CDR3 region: CASSHAPDSTGELFF. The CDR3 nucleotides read TGTGCCAGCAGCCACGCCCCCGACAGCACCGGGGAGCTGTTTTTT.

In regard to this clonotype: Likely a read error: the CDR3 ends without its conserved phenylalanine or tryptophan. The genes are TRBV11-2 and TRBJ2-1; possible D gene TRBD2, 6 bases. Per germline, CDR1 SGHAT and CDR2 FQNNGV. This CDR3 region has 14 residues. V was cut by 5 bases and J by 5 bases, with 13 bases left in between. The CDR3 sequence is CASSQNGRHNEQFL. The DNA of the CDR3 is TGTGCCAGCAGCCAAAACGGGAGACACAATGAGCAGTTCCTC.

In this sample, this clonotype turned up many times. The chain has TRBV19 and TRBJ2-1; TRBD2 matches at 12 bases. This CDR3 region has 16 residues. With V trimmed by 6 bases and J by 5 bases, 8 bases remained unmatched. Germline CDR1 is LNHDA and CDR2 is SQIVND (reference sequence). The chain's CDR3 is CASRGLAGVRDNEQFF. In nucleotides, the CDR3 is TGTGCCAGTAGGGGACTAGCGGGCGTTAGGGACAATGAGCAGTTCTTC.

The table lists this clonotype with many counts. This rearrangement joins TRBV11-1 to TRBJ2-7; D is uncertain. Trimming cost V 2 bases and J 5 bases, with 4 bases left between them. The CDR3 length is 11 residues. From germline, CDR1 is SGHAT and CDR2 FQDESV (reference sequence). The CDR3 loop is CASSLTHEQYF. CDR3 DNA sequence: TGTGCCAGCAGCTTAACTCACGAGCAGTACTTC. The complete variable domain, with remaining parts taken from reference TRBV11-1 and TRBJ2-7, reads EAEVAQSPRYKITEKSQAVAFWCDPISGHATLYWYRQILGQGPELLVQFQDESVVDDSQLPKDRFSAERLKGVDSTLKIQPAELGDSAMYLCASSLTHEQYFGPGTRLTVT.

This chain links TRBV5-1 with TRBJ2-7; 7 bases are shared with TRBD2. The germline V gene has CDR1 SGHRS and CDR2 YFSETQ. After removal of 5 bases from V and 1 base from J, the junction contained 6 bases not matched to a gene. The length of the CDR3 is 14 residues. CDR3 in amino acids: CASSFRTRSYEQYF. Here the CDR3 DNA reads TGCGCCAGCAGTTTTAGGACTAGGTCCTACGAGCAGTACTTC.

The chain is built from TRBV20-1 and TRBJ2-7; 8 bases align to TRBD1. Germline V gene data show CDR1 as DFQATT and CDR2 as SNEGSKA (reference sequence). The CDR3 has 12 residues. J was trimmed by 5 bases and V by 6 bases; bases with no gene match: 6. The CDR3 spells CSAGGQGHEQYF. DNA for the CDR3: TGCAGTGCCGGAGGACAGGGCCACGAGCAGTACTTC.

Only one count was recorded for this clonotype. The chain's CDR3 is CASSPQEIGRGGDTQYF. The CDR3 nucleotides are TGCGCCAGCAGCCCGCAGGAAATCGGCAGGGGCGGAGATACGCAGTATTTT. V usage is TRBV4-1 and J usage is TRBJ2-3; a weak D match, TRBD1 (6 bases). This CDR3 is built from 17 residues. Germline V gives CDR1 MGHRA, CDR2 YSYEKL. V was pared by 4 bases and J by 5 bases, with 22 bases between.

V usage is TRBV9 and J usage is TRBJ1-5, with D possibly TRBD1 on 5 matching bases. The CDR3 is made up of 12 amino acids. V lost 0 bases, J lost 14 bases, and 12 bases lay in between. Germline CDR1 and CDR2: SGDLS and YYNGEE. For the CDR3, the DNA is TGTGCCAGCAGCGTAGAGGGGTCCTACGAGCATTTT. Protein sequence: CASSVEGSYEHF.

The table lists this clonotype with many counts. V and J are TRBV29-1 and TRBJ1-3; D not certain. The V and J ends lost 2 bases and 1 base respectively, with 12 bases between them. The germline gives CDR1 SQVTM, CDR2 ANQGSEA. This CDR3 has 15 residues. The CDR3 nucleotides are TGCAGCGTTGAAAACTCCCGAGGGTCTGGAAACACCATATATTTT. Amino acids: CSVENSRGSGNTIYF.

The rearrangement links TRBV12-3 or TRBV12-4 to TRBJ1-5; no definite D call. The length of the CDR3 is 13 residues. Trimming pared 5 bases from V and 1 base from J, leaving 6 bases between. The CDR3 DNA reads TGTGCCAGCAGTGCGGGGAGCAATCAGCCCCAGCATTTT. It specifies CASSAGSNQPQHF.

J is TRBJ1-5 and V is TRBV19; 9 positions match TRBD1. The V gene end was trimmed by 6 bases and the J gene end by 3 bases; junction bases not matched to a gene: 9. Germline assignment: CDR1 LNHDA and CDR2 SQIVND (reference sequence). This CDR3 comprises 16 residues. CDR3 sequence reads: CASRKGGQGINQPQHF. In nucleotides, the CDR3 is TGTGCCAGTAGAAAAGGGGGACAGGGTATCAATCAGCCCCAGCATTTT.

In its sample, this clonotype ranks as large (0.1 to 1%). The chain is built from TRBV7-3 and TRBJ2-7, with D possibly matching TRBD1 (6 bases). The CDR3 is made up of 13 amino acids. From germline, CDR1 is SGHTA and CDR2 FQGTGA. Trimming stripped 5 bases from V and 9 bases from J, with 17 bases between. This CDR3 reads CASSLGQWAPQYF. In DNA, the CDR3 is TGTGCCAGCAGCCTCGGACAGTGGGCCCCGCAGTACTTC.

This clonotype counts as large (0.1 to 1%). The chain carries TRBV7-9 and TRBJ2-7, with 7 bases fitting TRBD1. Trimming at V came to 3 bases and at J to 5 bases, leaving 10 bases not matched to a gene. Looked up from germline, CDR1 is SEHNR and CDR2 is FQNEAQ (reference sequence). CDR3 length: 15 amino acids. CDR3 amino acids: CASSLLGQVGDEQYF. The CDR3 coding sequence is TGTGCCAGCAGCTTGCTCGGACAGGTCGGTGACGAGCAGTACTTC.

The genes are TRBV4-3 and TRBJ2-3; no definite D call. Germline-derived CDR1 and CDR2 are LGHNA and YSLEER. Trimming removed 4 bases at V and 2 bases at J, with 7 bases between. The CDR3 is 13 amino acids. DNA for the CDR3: TGCGCCAGCAGCCTTGCGATCACAGATACGCAGTATTTT. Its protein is CASSLAITDTQYF.

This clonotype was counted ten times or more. In nucleotides, the CDR3 is TGTGCCAGCAGTTACTCGGGGTCCGGGGAGCTGTTTTTT. It is translated as CASSYSGSGELFF. This chain joins TRBV6-5 and TRBJ2-2; unclear D gene. Germline CDR1 and CDR2: MNHEY and SVGAGI. CDR3 length: 13 residues. V was shortened by 0 bases and J by 6 bases, with 5 bases between the two germline ends.

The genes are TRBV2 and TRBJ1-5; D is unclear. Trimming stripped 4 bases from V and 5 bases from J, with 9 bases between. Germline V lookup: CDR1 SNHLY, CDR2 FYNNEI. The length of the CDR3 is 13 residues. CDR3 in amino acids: CASSARHYQPQHF. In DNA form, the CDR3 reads TGTGCCAGCAGTGCGAGACACTATCAGCCCCAGCATTTT.

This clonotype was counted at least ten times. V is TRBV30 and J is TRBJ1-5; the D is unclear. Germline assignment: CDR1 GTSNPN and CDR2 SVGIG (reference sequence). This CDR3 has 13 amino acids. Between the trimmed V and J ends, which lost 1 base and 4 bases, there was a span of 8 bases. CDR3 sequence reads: CAWSGQENQPQHF. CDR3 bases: TGTGCCTGGAGTGGGCAGGAAAATCAGCCCCAGCATTTT.

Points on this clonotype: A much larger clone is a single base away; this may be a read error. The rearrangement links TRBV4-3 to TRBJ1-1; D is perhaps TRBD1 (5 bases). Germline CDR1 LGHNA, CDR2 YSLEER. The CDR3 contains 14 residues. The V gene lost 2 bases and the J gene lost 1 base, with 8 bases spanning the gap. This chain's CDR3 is CASSQSGGNTEAFF. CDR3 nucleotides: TGCGCCAGCAGCCAATCGGGGGGGAACACTGAAGCTTTCTTT.